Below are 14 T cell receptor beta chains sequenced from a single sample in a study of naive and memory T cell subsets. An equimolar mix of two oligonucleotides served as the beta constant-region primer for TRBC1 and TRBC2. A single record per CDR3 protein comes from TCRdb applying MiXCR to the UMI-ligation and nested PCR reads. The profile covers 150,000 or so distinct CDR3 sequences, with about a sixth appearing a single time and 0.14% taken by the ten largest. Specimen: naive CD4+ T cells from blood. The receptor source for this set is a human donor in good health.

The CDR3 loop reads CASKGGFGNPDTQYF. In nucleotides, the CDR3 is TGTGCCAGCAAGGGAGGTTTCGGTAATCCAGATACGCAGTATTTT. The chain combines TRBV19 with TRBJ2-3; D perhaps matches TRBD2 (6 bases). V lost 9 bases, J lost 4 bases, and 20 bases lay in between. Germline loops: CDR1 LNHDA, CDR2 SQIVND (reference sequence). The CDR3 loop spans 15 amino acids. The full variable domain, completed using reference TRBV19 and TRBJ2-3, is DGGITQSPKYLFRKEGQNVTLSCEQNLNHDAMYWYRQDPGQGLRLIYYSQIVNDFQKGDIAEGYSVSREKKESFPLTVTSAQKNPTAFYLCASKGGFGNPDTQYFGPGTRLTVL.

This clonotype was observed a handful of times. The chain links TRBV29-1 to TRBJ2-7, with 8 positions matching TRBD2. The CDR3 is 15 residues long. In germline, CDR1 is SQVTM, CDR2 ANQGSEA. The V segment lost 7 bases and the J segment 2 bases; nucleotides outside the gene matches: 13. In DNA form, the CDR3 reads TGCAGCGCTTCATCCCCCAGCGGGGGAGCCTACGAGCAGTACTTC. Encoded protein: CSASSPSGGAYEQYF.

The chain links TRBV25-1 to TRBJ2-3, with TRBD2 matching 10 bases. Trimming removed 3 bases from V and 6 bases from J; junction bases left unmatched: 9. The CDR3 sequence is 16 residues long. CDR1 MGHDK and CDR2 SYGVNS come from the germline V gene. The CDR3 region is CASSDFLAGVRDTQYF. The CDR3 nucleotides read TGTGCCAGCAGTGATTTCCTAGCGGGAGTACGGGATACGCAGTATTTT.

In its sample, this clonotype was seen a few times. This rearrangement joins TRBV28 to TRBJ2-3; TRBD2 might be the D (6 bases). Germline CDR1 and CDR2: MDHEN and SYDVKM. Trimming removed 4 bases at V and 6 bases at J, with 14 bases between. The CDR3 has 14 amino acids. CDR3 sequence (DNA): TGTGCCAGCAGTTCGACCTTAGGGAGGGATACGCAGTATTTT. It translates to CASSSTLGRDTQYF.

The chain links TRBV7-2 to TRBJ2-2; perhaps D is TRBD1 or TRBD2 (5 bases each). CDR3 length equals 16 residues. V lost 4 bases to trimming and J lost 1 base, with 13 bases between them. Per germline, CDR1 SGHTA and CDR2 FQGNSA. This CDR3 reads CASSSTGTLNTGELFF. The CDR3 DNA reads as TGTGCCAGCAGCTCAACCGGGACGCTGAACACCGGGGAGCTGTTTTTT.

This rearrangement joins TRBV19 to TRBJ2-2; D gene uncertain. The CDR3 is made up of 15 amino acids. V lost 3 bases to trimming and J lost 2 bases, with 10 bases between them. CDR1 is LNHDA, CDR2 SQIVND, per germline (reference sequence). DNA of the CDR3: TGTGCCAGTAGTATCTACCTAGATAACACCGGGGAGCTGTTTTTT. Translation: CASSIYLDNTGELFF. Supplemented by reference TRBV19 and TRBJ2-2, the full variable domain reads DGGITQSPKYLFRKEGQNVTLSCEQNLNHDAMYWYRQDPGQGLRLIYYSQIVNDFQKGDIAEGYSVSREKKESFPLTVTSAQKNPTAFYLCASSIYLDNTGELFFGEGSRLTVL.

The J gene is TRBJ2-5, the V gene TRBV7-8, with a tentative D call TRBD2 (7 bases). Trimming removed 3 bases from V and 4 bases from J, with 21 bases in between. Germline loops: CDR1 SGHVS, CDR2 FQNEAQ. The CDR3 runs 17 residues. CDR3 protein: CASSFTTGLAAGETQYF. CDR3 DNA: TGTGCCAGCAGCTTCACAACAGGGCTAGCGGCAGGAGAGACCCAGTACTTC.

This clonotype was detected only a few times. The CDR3 reads CSATDGAGDLTDTQYF. CDR3 coding DNA: TGCAGTGCTACCGATGGAGCGGGAGATCTGACAGATACGCAGTATTTT. The J gene is TRBJ2-3, the V gene TRBV20-1, with 8 bases matching TRBD2. Trimming at V came to 4 bases and at J to 3 bases, leaving 12 bases not matched to a gene. Germline CDR1 DFQATT, CDR2 SNEGSKA (reference sequence). CDR3 length: 16 amino acids.

The CDR3 loop reads CASRKQFRTGKDTQYF. CDR3 bases: TGTGCCAGCAGGAAGCAGTTCCGGACAGGGAAGGATACGCAGTATTTT. The gene calls are TRBV27 and TRBJ2-3; 8 bases are shared with TRBD1. This CDR3 comprises 16 residues. Germline V gene lookup returns CDR1 MNHEY and CDR2 SMNVEV (reference sequence). Losses at the gene ends were 6 bases for V and 6 bases for J; bases not matched to a gene: 14.

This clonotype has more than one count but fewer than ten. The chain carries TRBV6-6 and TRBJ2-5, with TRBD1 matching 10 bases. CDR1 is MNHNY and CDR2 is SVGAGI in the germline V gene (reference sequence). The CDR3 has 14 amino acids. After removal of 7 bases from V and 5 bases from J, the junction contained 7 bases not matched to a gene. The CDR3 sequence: CASTQGQGLETQYF. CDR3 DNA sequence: TGTGCCAGCACCCAGGGACAGGGGTTGGAGACCCAGTACTTC.

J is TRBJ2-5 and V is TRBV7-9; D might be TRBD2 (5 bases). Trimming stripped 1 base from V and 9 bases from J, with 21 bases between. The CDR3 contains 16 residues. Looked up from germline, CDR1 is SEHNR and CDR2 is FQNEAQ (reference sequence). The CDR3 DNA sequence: TGTGCCAGCAGCTTAGTCAGGTGGAGGCAGGAGGAGGCCCAGTACTTC. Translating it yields CASSLVRWRQEEAQYF.

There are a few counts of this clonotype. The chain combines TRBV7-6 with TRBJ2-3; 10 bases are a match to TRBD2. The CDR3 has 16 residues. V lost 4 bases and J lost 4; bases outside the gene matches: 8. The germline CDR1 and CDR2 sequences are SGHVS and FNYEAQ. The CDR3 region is CASSSRGTSAPDTQYF. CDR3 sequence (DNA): TGTGCCAGCAGCTCAAGAGGGACTAGCGCGCCAGATACGCAGTATTTT.

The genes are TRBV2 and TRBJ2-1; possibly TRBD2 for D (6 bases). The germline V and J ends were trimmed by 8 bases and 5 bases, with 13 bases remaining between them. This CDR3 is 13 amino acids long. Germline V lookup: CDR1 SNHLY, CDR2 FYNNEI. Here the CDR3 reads CASGRGTHNEQFF. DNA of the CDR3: TGTGCCAGCGGGCGCGGGACTCACAATGAGCAGTTCTTC.

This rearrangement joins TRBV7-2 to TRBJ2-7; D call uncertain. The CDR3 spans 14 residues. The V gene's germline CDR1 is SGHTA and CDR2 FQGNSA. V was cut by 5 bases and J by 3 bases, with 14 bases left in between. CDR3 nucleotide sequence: TGTGCCAGCAGCCCCCGGATAGGCAACTACGAGCAGTACTTC. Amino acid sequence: CASSPRIGNYEQYF.